Below, 15 T cell receptor beta chains from the same sample are listed, as sequenced in a study of regulatory and conventional T cells in RAG deficiency (dated by TCRdb to the late 2010s). Before genomic DNA was extracted, regulatory T cells were isolated from blood as CD4+CD25-high CD127-low cells. Libraries were constructed by the immunoSEQ multiplex PCR assay. What TCRdb holds here is the immuneACCESS table cut down to in-frame rearrangements. Part of the clones is not present; checked against another copy, under half of the missing clones reflect an unresolved V gene, and the others are unexplained. The sample table records about 28,000 clones; 85% to 95% of these occur just once. Jointly, the top ten make up almost 0.85% of the sample. These data were also filed under a second study, of regulatory T cells. That second publication adds: The multiplex PCR relied on 52 forward TRBV primers and 13 reverse TRBJ primers, and amplification bias was corrected through assay-based and computational methods.

Sequencing was done on a sample of Tregs sorted from blood. These receptor sequences come from a human donor in good health.

This sequence joins TRBV19 and TRBJ2-7; no definite D call. The germline V and J ends were trimmed by 4 bases and 2 bases, with 3 bases remaining between them. Germline-derived CDR1 and CDR2 are LNHDA and SQIVND (reference sequence). This CDR3 has 11 amino acids. This CDR3 reads CASSKPYEQYF. Written as DNA, the CDR3 is TGTGCCAGTAGTAAGCCCTACGAGCAGTACTTC.

The chain combines TRBV9 with TRBJ2-2; D may be TRBD1 (5 bases). The CDR3 is 16 amino acids. Germline-derived CDR1 and CDR2 are SGDLS and YYNGEE. Trimming removed 1 base from V and 2 bases from J, with 12 bases in between. CDR3 in amino acids: CASSVRRGENTGELFF. Written as DNA, the CDR3 is TGTGCCAGCAGCGTACGTAGGGGTGAAAACACCGGGGAGCTGTTTTTT.

V is TRBV5-1 and J is TRBJ1-1; D not certain. CDR1 and CDR2 from the germline V gene are SGHRS and YFSETQ. Trimming removed 4 bases from V and 1 base from J, with 14 bases in between. This CDR3 has 15 amino acids. The CDR3 nucleotides read TGCGCCAGCAGCCCGGGCGGGTGGGCGAACACTGAAGCTTTCTTT. Translated: CASSPGGWANTEAFF.

The J gene is TRBJ2-5, the V gene TRBV7-2; 9 nucleotides line up with TRBD2. CDR3 length equals 16 residues. Germline V gene sequence: CDR1 SGHTA, CDR2 FQGNSA. V was clipped by 5 bases and J by 5 bases; unmatched bases: 12. As DNA, the CDR3 is TGTGCCAGCAGCCTCCTGGGCGGGGGGGCATTGGAGACCCAGTACTTC. Its protein product is CASSLLGGGALETQYF.

This clone is a singleton in its sample. This rearrangement joins TRBV5-4 to TRBJ2-7; no definite D call. Germline CDR1 SGHNT, CDR2 YYREEE (reference sequence). V was cut by 5 bases and J by 3 bases, with 15 bases left in between. CDR3 length equals 14 residues. This chain's CDR3 is CASRPGLGSYEQYF. CDR3 DNA: TGTGCCAGCAGACCCGGGTTGGGCAGCTACGAGCAGTACTTC. Full variable domain (outside the CDR3, taken from reference TRBV5-4 and TRBJ2-7): ETGVTQSPTHLIKTRGQQVTLRCSSQSGHNTVSWYQQALGQGPQFIFQYYREEENGRGNFPPRFSGLQFPNYSSELNVNALELDDSALYLCASRPGLGSYEQYFGPGTRLTVT.

V and J are TRBV7-9 and TRBJ1-1; the D gene is possibly TRBD1 (6 bases). Per the germline V gene, CDR1 is SEHNR and CDR2 is FQNEAQ (reference sequence). CDR3 size: 16 residues. With 6 bases removed from V and 0 bases from J, the gap between germline ends came to 17 bases. As DNA, the CDR3 is TGTGCCAGCAGTCAAACAGGGTTTAGACTGAACACTGAAGCTTTCTTT. Translating gives CASSQTGFRLNTEAFF.

The chain is built from TRBV5-1 and TRBJ1-2; D is uncertain. The germline V gene has CDR1 SGHRS and CDR2 YFSETQ. The CDR3 is made up of 13 amino acids. Trimming took off 5 bases at V and 0 bases at J, with 8 bases between the two ends. CDR3 sequence: CASRDGANYGYTF. The CDR3 coding sequence is TGCGCCAGCAGGGACGGAGCTAACTATGGCTACACCTTC.

The chain employs TRBV30 and TRBJ1-5; a weak D match, TRBD1 (6 bases). Trimming pared 3 bases from V and 7 bases from J, leaving 16 bases between. Germline V gene sequence: CDR1 GTSNPN, CDR2 SVGIG (reference sequence). The CDR3 covers 14 residues. The CDR3 loop reads CAWRTTGPGQPQHF. The CDR3 DNA is TGTGCCTGGAGGACTACAGGGCCTGGGCAGCCCCAGCATTTT.

The chain uses TRBV29-1 and TRBJ2-7, with 7 bases fitting TRBD2. The CDR3 spans 15 residues. The germline V gene has CDR1 SQVTM and CDR2 ANQGSEA. V lost 4 bases, J lost 0 bases, and 9 bases stayed unmatched. The CDR3 spells CSVAGRGVLSYEQYF. For the CDR3, the DNA is TGCAGCGTTGCTGGTCGGGGGGTACTCTCCTACGAGCAGTACTTC.

This rearrangement joins TRBV2 to TRBJ2-7; 10 bases fit TRBD2. Per germline, CDR1 SNHLY and CDR2 FYNNEI. After removal of 7 bases from V and 0 bases from J, the junction contained 3 bases not matched to a gene. This CDR3 is built from 14 residues. CDR3 sequence: CASKSSGSSYEQYF. The CDR3 DNA follows: TGTGCCAGCAAATCTAGCGGGAGCTCCTACGAGCAGTACTTC.

The rearrangement joins TRBV10-3 to TRBJ1-5; a possible D gene is TRBD1 (5 bases). The V end was cut by 2 bases, the J end by 2 bases, with 7 bases between. The CDR3 runs 14 residues. The V gene's germline CDR1 is ENHRY and CDR2 SYGVKD. The CDR3 sequence is CAISEGAGNQPQHF. In DNA, the CDR3 is TGTGCCATCAGTGAGGGGGCGGGCAATCAGCCCCAGCATTTT.

The V and J genes are TRBV6-5 and TRBJ1-5, with 8 bases that match TRBD1. The CDR3 consists of 12 residues. Germline V gives CDR1 MNHEY, CDR2 SVGAGI. With 8 bases clipped from V and 7 bases from J, the junction kept 4 bases outside the gene matches. CDR3 DNA: TGTGCCAGCTGGACAGGGAACCAGCCCCAGCATTTT. Translating it yields CASWTGNQPQHF.

A note on this clone: Mismatch with germline at one junction end may stem from a read error. V and J are TRBV7-9 and TRBJ2-7, with TRBD1 as a possible D gene (6 bases). The CDR3 runs 11 residues. The germline V gene has CDR1 SEHNR and CDR2 FQNEAQ (reference sequence). The CDR3 loop reads CASSLGQGWNF. The DNA of the CDR3 is TGTGCCAGCAGCTTAGGGCAGGGGTGGAACTTC. The full variable domain, in which reference TRBV7-9 and TRBJ2-7 provide the parts outside the CDR3, is DTGVSQNPRHKITKRGQNVTFRCDPISEHNRLYWYRQTLGQGPEFLTYFQNEAQLEKSRLLSDRFSAERPKGSFSTLEIQRTEQGDSAMYLCASSLGQGWNFGPGTRLTVT.

This sequence joins TRBV7-2 and TRBJ2-5; 8 positions match TRBD2. The ends lost 5 bases at V and 5 bases at J; junction bases unmatched: 16. The CDR3 is made up of 17 amino acids. Germline CDR1 and CDR2: SGHTA and FQGNSA. In DNA, the CDR3 is TGTGCCAGCAGCCACACGCCGGGTGCGGGGGGCAGTGAGACCCAGTACTTC. It translates to CASSHTPGAGGSETQYF.

The rearrangement uses TRBV7-9 and TRBJ2-1; TRBD2 aligns across 12 bases. Germline CDR1 and CDR2: SEHNR and FQNEAQ (reference sequence). The CDR3 extends over 15 amino acids. V shed 9 bases and J 3 bases; nucleotides not matched to a gene: 6. The CDR3 nucleotides read TGTGCCAGTCTAGCGGGGGGGCTCGACTACAATGAGCAGTTCTTC. This encodes CASLAGGLDYNEQFF.